A selection of T cell receptor beta chains follows, all from one sample in a study of CXCR3-negative and CXCR3-positive naive CD8 T cells. TCRdb reanalyzed the 5' RACE reads, giving one entry per CDR3 protein sequence and no DNA. The sample table sets out tens of thousands of distinct CDR3 sequences. Sequenced input: memory CD8+ T cells from blood. All receptors derive from a human donor in good health. Some clones in this sample may be carry-over from other donors' samples. The CDR3 runs from the conserved cysteine through the conserved F or W. Size tells how often a clone was seen (once, few, many) or the class of an expanded clone, and some rows leave it out.

J gene: TRBJ2-1
clone size: NA
V gene: TRBV28
CDR3 protein: CASSSRLSDNEQFF

J gene: TRBJ2-5
clone size: NA
V gene: TRBV27
CDR3 protein: CASSVQSKETQYF

J gene: TRBJ2-3
clone size: NA
V gene: TRBV6-4
CDR3 protein: CASSAAGGTDTQYF

J gene: TRBJ1-5
clone size: NA
V gene: TRBV20-1
CDR3 protein: CSAGGTSVSQPQHF

J gene: TRBJ2-3
clone size: NA
V gene: TRBV29-1
CDR3 protein: CSVEGVQGGGTTDTQYF

J gene: TRBJ2-1
clone size: NA
V gene: TRBV19
CDR3 protein: CASCEREGPNEQFF

J gene: TRBJ2-2
clone size: NA
V gene: TRBV28
CDR3 protein: CASSKAGDHTGELFF

J gene: TRBJ1-2
clone size: NA
V gene: TRBV28
CDR3 protein: CASSPLYGYTF

J gene: TRBJ1-2
clone size: NA
V gene: TRBV5-1
CDR3 protein: CASSLEGNYGYTF

J gene: TRBJ2-7
clone size: NA
V gene: TRBV29-1
CDR3 protein: CSVVSTAYEQYF

J gene: TRBJ1-4
clone size: NA
V gene: TRBV6-5
CDR3 protein: CASSYSMGTGSEKLFF

J gene: TRBJ1-1
clone size: NA
V gene: TRBV10-3
CDR3 protein: CAISDTDSITEAFF

J gene: TRBJ2-5
clone size: NA
V gene: TRBV7-2
CDR3 protein: CASSLRLAGGLSQETQYF

J gene: TRBJ1-1
clone size: NA
V gene: TRBV6-2/TRBV6-3
CDR3 protein: CASSYPRELTEAFF

J gene: TRBJ2-5
clone size: NA
V gene: TRBV6-6
CDR3 protein: CASKLAGDAETQYF

J gene: TRBJ2-7
clone size: NA
V gene: TRBV5-5
CDR3 protein: CASSLAPNYEQYF

J gene: TRBJ1-1
clone size: NA
V gene: TRBV13
CDR3 protein: CASSYGTVNTEAFF

J gene: TRBJ1-1
clone size: NA
V gene: TRBV4-2
CDR3 protein: CASSPGQMNTEAFF

J gene: TRBJ1-2
clone size: medium-sized
V gene: TRBV29-1
CDR3 protein: CSVGPLGNYGYTF

J gene: TRBJ1-3
clone size: NA
V gene: TRBV6-5
CDR3 protein: CASSYSDSNTIYF

J gene: TRBJ2-7
clone size: NA
V gene: TRBV29-1
CDR3 protein: CSVVSYRGQSYEQYF

J gene: TRBJ1-1
clone size: NA
V gene: TRBV9
CDR3 protein: CASSGRDGENTEAFF

J gene: TRBJ2-7
clone size: NA
V gene: TRBV29-1
CDR3 protein: CSVVGGDSYEQYF

J gene: TRBJ2-7
clone size: NA
V gene: TRBV21-1
CDR3 protein: CAPRLGQGPLYEQYF

J gene: TRBJ2-2
clone size: NA
V gene: TRBV29-1
CDR3 protein: CSVDRAPGELFF

J gene: TRBJ1-1
clone size: NA
V gene: TRBV5-1
CDR3 protein: CASSLVETSLTEAFF

J gene: TRBJ2-3
clone size: NA
V gene: TRBV7-6
CDR3 protein: CASSLAPTGADTQYF

J gene: TRBJ1-1
clone size: NA
V gene: TRBV12-3/TRBV12-4
CDR3 protein: CASWGGGARSEAFF

J gene: TRBJ2-1
clone size: NA
V gene: TRBV2
CDR3 protein: CASRDQYNEQFF

J gene: TRBJ1-2
clone size: NA
V gene: TRBV7-9
CDR3 protein: CASSFLQGGYGYTF

J gene: TRBJ1-1
clone size: NA
V gene: TRBV28
CDR3 protein: CASSRNLYFAEAFF

J gene: TRBJ2-7
clone size: NA
V gene: TRBV21-1
CDR3 protein: CASSITRRRDCYEQYF

J gene: TRBJ1-1
clone size: NA
V gene: TRBV20-1
CDR3 protein: CSARSQRTEELSTEAFF